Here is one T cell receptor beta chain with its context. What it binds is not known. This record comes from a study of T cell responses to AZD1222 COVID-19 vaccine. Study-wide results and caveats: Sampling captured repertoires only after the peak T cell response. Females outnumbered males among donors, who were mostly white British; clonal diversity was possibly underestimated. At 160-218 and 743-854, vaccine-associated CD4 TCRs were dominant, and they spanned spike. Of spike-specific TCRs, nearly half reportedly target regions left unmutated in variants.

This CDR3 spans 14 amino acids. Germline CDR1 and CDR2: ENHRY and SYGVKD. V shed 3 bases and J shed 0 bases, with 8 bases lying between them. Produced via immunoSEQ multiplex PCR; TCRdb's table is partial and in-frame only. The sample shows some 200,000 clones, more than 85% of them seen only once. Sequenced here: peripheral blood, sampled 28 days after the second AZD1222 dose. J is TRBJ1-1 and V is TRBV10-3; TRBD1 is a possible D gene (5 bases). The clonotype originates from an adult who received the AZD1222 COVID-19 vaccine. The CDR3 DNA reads TGTGCCATCAGTGAACAGGAACTGAACACTGAAGCTTTCTTT. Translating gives CAISEQELNTEAFF.